Presented here are 15 T cell receptor beta chains from one specimen sequenced in a study of beta chain features in type 1 diabetes. The investigators reverse transcribed all of the isolated RNA, so they sequenced expressed TCRB transcripts. Profiling relied on immunoSEQ multiplex PCR, and the TCRdb table lists in-frame clones only, not all of them. The table includes about 15,000 clones, approximately 45% detected once. Input material: stem cell memory CD4+ T cells from blood. The origin of the receptors is a woman between 35 and 50 years old in good health.

The rearrangement joins TRBV5-1 to TRBJ1-5, with 8 bases identical to TRBD1. This CDR3 spans 15 amino acids. Germline trimming cut 4 bases from V and 2 bases from J; bases unmatched to any gene: 5. The germline V gene encodes CDR1 SGHRS and CDR2 YFSETQ. The chain's CDR3 is CASSPGTGRNQPQHF. The CDR3 DNA reads as TGCGCCAGCAGCCCCGGGACAGGCCGCAATCAGCCCCAGCATTTT.

The chain is built from TRBV6-5 and TRBJ2-7; 9 nucleotides line up with TRBD1. Trimming took 6 bases from V and 3 from J; bases not matched to a gene: 6. The CDR3 totals 14 residues. From germline, CDR1 is MNHEY and CDR2 SVGAGI. The CDR3 coding sequence is TGTGCCAGCAGAAAACCGGGACAGGGCTACGAGCAGTACTTC. Translation: CASRKPGQGYEQYF.

The genes are TRBV19 and TRBJ1-3; 9 bases fit TRBD1. Germline V lookup: CDR1 LNHDA, CDR2 SQIVND (reference sequence). V lost 5 bases, J lost 3 bases, and 8 bases stayed unmatched. The CDR3 is 16 residues long. The CDR3 region is CASSQVQGANGNTIYF. The CDR3 nucleotides read TGTGCCAGTAGTCAAGTACAGGGGGCGAATGGAAACACCATATATTTT.

V gene TRBV4-2 combines with J gene TRBJ2-3, with TRBD2 matching 14 bases. CDR3 length: 18 amino acids. Germline CDR1 is LGHNA and CDR2 is YNFKEQ. Germline trimming cut 1 base from V and 7 bases from J; bases unmatched to any gene: 10. CDR3 protein: CASSQALSGTSGGNTQYF. For the CDR3, the DNA is TGTGCCAGCAGCCAAGCTTTAAGCGGGACTAGCGGGGGTAATACGCAGTATTTT.

This chain uses TRBV6-5 with TRBJ2-3; no clear D. Trimming left V 4 bases short and J 2 bases short, with 13 bases between. Germline-derived CDR1 and CDR2 are MNHEY and SVGAGI. This CDR3 region has 15 residues. CDR3 amino acids: CASSFLPLFTDTQYF. The CDR3 bases are TGTGCCAGCAGTTTCCTCCCCCTTTTCACAGATACGCAGTATTTT.

The CDR3 spells CASSLGLAGTLGTDTQYF. In DNA, the CDR3 is TGCGCCAGCAGCTTGGGACTAGCGGGAACCTTAGGCACAGATACGCAGTATTTT. This rearrangement joins TRBV5-1 to TRBJ2-3; 11 bases line up with TRBD2. With V trimmed by 0 bases and J by 1 base, 7 bases remained unmatched. The CDR3 extends over 18 amino acids. Per germline, CDR1 SGHRS and CDR2 YFSETQ. Based on the CDR3 plus reference TRBV5-1 and TRBJ2-3, the full variable domain is KAGVTQTPRYLIKTRGQQVTLSCSPISGHRSVSWYQQTPGQGLQFLFEYFSETQRNKGNFPGRFSGRQFSNSRSEMNVSTLELGDSALYLCASSLGLAGTLGTDTQYFGPGTRLTVL.

The chain employs TRBV7-2 and TRBJ2-3, with 7 nucleotides matching TRBD1. The CDR3 loop spans 15 amino acids. V was pared by 5 bases and J by 3 bases, with 8 bases of the junction left unmatched. Germline V gives CDR1 SGHTA, CDR2 FQGNSA. The CDR3 nucleotides are TGTGCCAGCAGCGCAACAGGGGTTCGGACAGATACGCAGTATTTT. Translating it yields CASSATGVRTDTQYF.

V usage is TRBV14 and J usage is TRBJ2-6; tentative D call: TRBD2 (5 bases). Per the germline V gene, CDR1 is SGHDN and CDR2 is FVKESK. Trimming pared 0 bases from V and 3 bases from J, leaving 12 bases between. The CDR3 consists of 17 residues. CDR3 DNA: TGTGCCAGCAGCCAAGATCGGGGAACAGTTGGGGCCAACGTCCTGACTTTC. This translates into CASSQDRGTVGANVLTF.

The J gene is TRBJ1-5, the V gene TRBV6-6, with TRBD1 matching 10 bases. CDR1 is MNHNY, CDR2 SVGAGI, per germline (reference sequence). V was pared by 5 bases and J by 3 bases, with 7 bases of the junction left unmatched. The CDR3 is 16 amino acids. The DNA of the CDR3 is TGTGCCAGCAGTGCCGGGACAGGGGTTTCCAATCAGCCCCAGCATTTT. Amino acid sequence: CASSAGTGVSNQPQHF.

This chain links TRBV10-3 with TRBJ2-5, with D perhaps TRBD1 (6 bases). The DNA end favors TRBJ2-7, so the J call may be wrong. The CDR3 totals 14 residues. CDR1 and CDR2 from the germline V gene are ENHRY and SYGVKD. The CDR3 coding sequence is TGTGCCATCAGTGACCCCAACAGGGACTACGAGCAGTACTTC. Amino acids: CAISDPNRDYEQYF.

J is TRBJ1-2 and V is TRBV18, with D maybe TRBD1 (5 bases). The CDR3 is 15 residues long. Germline V gene lookup returns CDR1 KGHSH and CDR2 LQKENI. V dropped 3 bases and J dropped 8 bases, with 19 bases sitting between them. The CDR3 DNA sequence: TGTGCCAGCTCACCGCGACCGGGACTTTTATTCGGCTACACCTTC. Protein sequence: CASSPRPGLLFGYTF.

The V and J genes are TRBV4-2 and TRBJ2-3; D call uncertain. V was pared by 5 bases and J by 2 bases, with 5 bases between. The CDR3 contains 12 residues. The germline gives CDR1 LGHNA, CDR2 YNFKEQ. DNA of the CDR3: TGTGCCAGCAGCTCCAACACAGATACGCAGTATTTT. It specifies CASSSNTDTQYF.

CDR3 sequence (DNA): TGTGCCAGCAGCAGAGGACTCCAAGAGACCCAGTACTTC. Its protein product is CASSRGLQETQYF. This rearrangement joins TRBV7-8 to TRBJ2-5; TRBD2 is a possible D gene (5 bases). The germline V and J ends were trimmed by 5 bases and 1 base, with 8 bases remaining between them. Germline V CDR1 and CDR2: SGHVS, FQNEAQ. The CDR3 runs 13 residues.

The sample holds a few counts of this clone. The chain recombines TRBV6-1 with TRBJ2-7, with 11 bases fitting TRBD1. The CDR3 is 15 residues long. Germline V CDR1 and CDR2: MNHNS, SASEGT. V dropped 2 bases and J dropped 3; count of bases not matched to a gene: 3. CDR3 nucleotide sequence: TGTGCCAGCAGTGAAACCGGGACAGGGGGCTACGAGCAGTACTTC. This sequence encodes CASSETGTGGYEQYF.

The V call is TRBV6-5, the J call TRBJ2-7; D gene ambiguous. Germline V lookup: CDR1 MNHEY, CDR2 SVGAGI. CDR3 length equals 14 residues. V lost 1 base and J 2 bases, leaving 9 bases between the germline ends. Here the CDR3 DNA reads TGTGCCAGCAGTTACTATTACAAAACCTACGAGCAGTACTTC. It specifies CASSYYYKTYEQYF.